The entry that follows covers one TCR beta chain sequence. This entry comes from a study of T cell responses to AZD1222 COVID-19 vaccine. Only in-frame clones appear in the TCRdb table, and some are missing; sequencing was by immunoSEQ multiplex PCR. This table holds fewer than 100,000 clones, roughly nine tenths found once. The sample consisted of peripheral blood, taken 28 days after the second AZD1222 dose. The sequence derives from an adult who received the AZD1222 COVID-19 vaccine.

The CDR3 DNA reads as TGTGCCAGCAGCGATTCGGGCCAGGAAAAACTGTTTTTT. Translated, it gives CASSDSGQEKLFF. This chain joins TRBV2 and TRBJ1-4; D not resolved. Germline assignment: CDR1 SNHLY and CDR2 FYNNEI. This CDR3 region has 13 residues. The ends were cut back, 6 bases at V and 8 bases at J, with 13 bases in the middle.